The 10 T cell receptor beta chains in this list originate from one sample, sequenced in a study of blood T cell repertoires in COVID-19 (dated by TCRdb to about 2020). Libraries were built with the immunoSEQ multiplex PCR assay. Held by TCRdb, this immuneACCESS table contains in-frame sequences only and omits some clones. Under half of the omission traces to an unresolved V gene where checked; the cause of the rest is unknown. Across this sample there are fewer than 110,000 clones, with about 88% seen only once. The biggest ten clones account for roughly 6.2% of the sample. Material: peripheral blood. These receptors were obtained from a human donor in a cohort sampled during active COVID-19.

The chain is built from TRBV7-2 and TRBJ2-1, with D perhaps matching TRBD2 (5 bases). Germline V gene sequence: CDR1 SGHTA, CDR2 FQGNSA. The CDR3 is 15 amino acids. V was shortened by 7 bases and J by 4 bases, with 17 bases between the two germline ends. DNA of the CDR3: TGTGCCAGCACCCCCCCTGCTAGCAAATACAATGAGCAGTTCTTC. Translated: CASTPPASKYNEQFF. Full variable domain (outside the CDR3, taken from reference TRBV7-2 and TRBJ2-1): GAGVSQSPSNKVTEKGKDVELRCDPISGHTALYWYRQSLGQGLEFLIYFQGNSAPDKSGLPSDRFSAERTGGSVSTLTIQRTQQEDSAVYLCASTPPASKYNEQFFGPGTRLTVL.

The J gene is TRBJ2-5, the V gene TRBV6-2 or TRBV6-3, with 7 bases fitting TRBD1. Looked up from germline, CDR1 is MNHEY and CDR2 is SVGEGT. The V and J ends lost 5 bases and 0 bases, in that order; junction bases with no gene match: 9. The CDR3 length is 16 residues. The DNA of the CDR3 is TGTGCCAGCAGTCCGAGGACAGGCAGGTACCAAGAGACCCAGTACTTC. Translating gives CASSPRTGRYQETQYF.

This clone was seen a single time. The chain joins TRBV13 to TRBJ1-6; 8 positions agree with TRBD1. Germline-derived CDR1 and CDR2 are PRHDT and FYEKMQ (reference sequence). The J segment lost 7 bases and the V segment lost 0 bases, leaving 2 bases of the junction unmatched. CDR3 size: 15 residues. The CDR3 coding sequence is TGTGCCAGCAGCTTAGGGACAGGGGACAATTCACCCCTCCACTTT. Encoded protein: CASSLGTGDNSPLHF. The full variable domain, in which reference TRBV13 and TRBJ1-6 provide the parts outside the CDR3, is AAGVIQSPRHLIKEKRETATLKCYPIPRHDTVYWYQQGPGQDPQFLISFYEKMQSDKGSIPDRFSAQQFSDYHSELNMSSLELGDSALYFCASSLGTGDNSPLHFGNGTRLTVT.

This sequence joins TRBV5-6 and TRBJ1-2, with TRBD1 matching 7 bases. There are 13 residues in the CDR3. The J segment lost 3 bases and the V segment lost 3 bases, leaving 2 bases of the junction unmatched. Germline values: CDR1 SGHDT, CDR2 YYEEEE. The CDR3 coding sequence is TGTGCCAGCAGCTCCGGGACAGACTATGGCTACACCTTC. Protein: CASSSGTDYGYTF.

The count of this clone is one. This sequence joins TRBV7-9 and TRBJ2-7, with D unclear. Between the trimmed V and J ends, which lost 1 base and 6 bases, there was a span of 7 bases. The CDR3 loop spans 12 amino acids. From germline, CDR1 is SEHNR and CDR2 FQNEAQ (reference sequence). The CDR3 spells CASSLGHSEQYF. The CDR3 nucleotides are TGTGCCAGCAGCTTAGGTCACTCCGAGCAGTACTTC.

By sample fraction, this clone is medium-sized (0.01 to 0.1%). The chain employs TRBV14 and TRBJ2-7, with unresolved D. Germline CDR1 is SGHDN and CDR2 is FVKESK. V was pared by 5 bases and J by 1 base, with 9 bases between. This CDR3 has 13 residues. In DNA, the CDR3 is TGTGCCAGCAGCGGGCGCCGGTCCTACGAGCAGTACTTC. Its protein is CASSGRRSYEQYF.

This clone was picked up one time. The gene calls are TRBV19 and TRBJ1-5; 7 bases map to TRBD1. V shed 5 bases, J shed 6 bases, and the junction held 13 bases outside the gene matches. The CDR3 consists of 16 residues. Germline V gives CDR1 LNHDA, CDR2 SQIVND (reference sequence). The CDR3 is CASSSLKAGGGQPQHF. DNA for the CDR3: TGTGCCAGTAGTTCGTTGAAGGCAGGGGGAGGTCAGCCCCAGCATTTT. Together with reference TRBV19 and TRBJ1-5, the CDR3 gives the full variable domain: DGGITQSPKYLFRKEGQNVTLSCEQNLNHDAMYWYRQDPGQGLRLIYYSQIVNDFQKGDIAEGYSVSREKKESFPLTVTSAQKNPTAFYLCASSSLKAGGGQPQHFGDGTRLSIL.

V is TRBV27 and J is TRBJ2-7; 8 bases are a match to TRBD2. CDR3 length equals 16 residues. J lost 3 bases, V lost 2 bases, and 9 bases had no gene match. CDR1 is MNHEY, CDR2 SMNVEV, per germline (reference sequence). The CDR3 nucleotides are TGTGCCAGCAGTTTAAGTTTAGGCCTAGCGGGCTACGAGCAGTACTTC. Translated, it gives CASSLSLGLAGYEQYF.

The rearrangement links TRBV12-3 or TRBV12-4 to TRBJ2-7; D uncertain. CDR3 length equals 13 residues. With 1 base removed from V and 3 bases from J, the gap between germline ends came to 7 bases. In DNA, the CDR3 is TGTGCCAGCAGTTTAGGGTACGGCTACGAGCAGTACTTC. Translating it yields CASSLGYGYEQYF.

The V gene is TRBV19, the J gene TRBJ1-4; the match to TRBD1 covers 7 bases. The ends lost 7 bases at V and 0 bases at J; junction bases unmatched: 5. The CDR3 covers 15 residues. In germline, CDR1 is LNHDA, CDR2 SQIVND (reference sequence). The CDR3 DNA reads TGTGCCAGTAATCCCGACAGGGCAACTAATGAAAAACTGTTTTTT. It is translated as CASNPDRATNEKLFF.